One sample yielded the 11 T cell receptor beta chains listed below, sequenced in a study of cytomegalovirus exposure and HLA in healthy donors. Researchers ran the PCR with 60 Vbeta and 13 Jbeta primers. Repertoires were generated with immunoSEQ multiplex PCR, while TCRdb's copy carries only in-frame clones and drops some. This sample has around 140,000 clones; 70% to 90% occur once, and the top ten carry about 0.51%. Sample: PBMCs. The source is a woman between 40 and 55 years old in good health and CMV-seronegative.

V is TRBV18 and J is TRBJ2-1; TRBD1 agrees at 12 bases. The germline gives CDR1 KGHSH, CDR2 LQKENI. V gave up 3 bases and J gave up 6 bases; unmatched junction bases: 6. CDR3 length equals 16 residues. This chain's CDR3 is CASSPSGTGGLNEQFF. DNA for the CDR3: TGTGCCAGCTCACCTTCCGGGACAGGGGGCCTCAATGAGCAGTTCTTC.

This chain uses TRBV5-1 with TRBJ2-1, with D possibly matching TRBD2 (5 bases). This CDR3 has 14 residues. Between the trimmed V and J ends, which lost 1 base and 9 bases, there was a span of 14 bases. From germline, CDR1 is SGHRS and CDR2 YFSETQ. The CDR3 is CASSLRADRGEQFF. The CDR3 region has the DNA TGCGCCAGCAGCTTGAGGGCAGACCGGGGTGAGCAGTTCTTC.

The CDR3 loop reads CAWSPEGVKGYTF. The CDR3 DNA is TGTGCCTGGAGTCCCGAGGGGGTCAAGGGCTACACCTTC. The V gene is TRBV30, the J gene TRBJ1-2; D perhaps matches TRBD1 (6 bases). This CDR3 is 13 amino acids long. V was trimmed by 2 bases and J by 8 bases, leaving 15 bases between them. Per germline, CDR1 GTSNPN and CDR2 SVGIG (reference sequence).

The V call is TRBV7-9, the J call TRBJ2-1; 12 nucleotides match TRBD2. The CDR3 has 15 residues. Trimming at V came to 5 bases and at J to 6 bases, leaving 5 bases not matched to a gene. The germline CDR1 and CDR2 sequences are SEHNR and FQNEAQ (reference sequence). CDR3 residues: CASSRTSGGSNEQFF. DNA of the CDR3: TGTGCCAGCAGCCGCACTAGCGGGGGGTCCAATGAGCAGTTCTTC.

J is TRBJ1-1 and V is TRBV2; 8 nucleotides agree with TRBD1. CDR1 is SNHLY and CDR2 is FYNNEI in the germline V gene. The CDR3 totals 12 residues. Trimming took 10 bases from V and 1 from J; bases not matched to a gene: 2. DNA of the CDR3: TGTGCCACCAGGGGGCAGAACACTGAAGCTTTCTTT. Translating gives CATRGQNTEAFF. Variable domain in full (rest from reference TRBV2 and TRBJ1-1): EPEVTQTPSHQVTQMGQEVILRCVPISNHLYFYWYRQILGQKVEFLVSFYNNEISEKSEIFDDQFSVERPDGSNFTLKIRSTKLEDSAMYFCATRGQNTEAFFGQGTRLTVV.

The chain carries TRBV18 and TRBJ2-5; 8 bases agree with TRBD2. The J call may be in error: the DNA end matches TRBJ2-7 better. The germline V gene encodes CDR1 KGHSH and CDR2 LQKENI. The CDR3 loop spans 14 amino acids. The CDR3 coding sequence is TGTGCCAGCTCACCGGCACTAGCGGTCTACGAGCAGTACTTC. Amino acids: CASSPALAVYEQYF.

The V and J genes are TRBV6-5 and TRBJ1-2, with unresolved D. V was clipped by 2 bases and J by 0 bases, with 10 bases between them. This CDR3 comprises 15 residues. Germline CDR1 and CDR2: MNHEY and SVGAGI. The CDR3 DNA is TGTGCCAGCAGTTACGTCGGGTTCCCTAACTATGGCTACACCTTC. Protein: CASSYVGFPNYGYTF.

The chain couples TRBV28 to TRBJ2-2; D may be TRBD1 (5 bases). Germline CDR1 and CDR2: MDHEN and SYDVKM. This CDR3 comprises 15 residues. Trimming cost V 3 bases and J 0 bases, with 8 bases left between them. The CDR3 DNA reads TGTGCCAGCAGTTTTGTAGGGGCGAACACCGGGGAGCTGTTTTTT. Translating it yields CASSFVGANTGELFF.

This clone has a handful of counts. This sequence joins TRBV9 and TRBJ2-7; 11 bases match TRBD1. The germline V gene has CDR1 SGDLS and CDR2 YYNGEE. The CDR3 runs to 16 residues. After removal of 0 bases from V and 4 bases from J, the junction contained 6 bases not matched to a gene. The CDR3 nucleotides are TGTGCCAGCAGCGTAGGTCGGACAGGGGGCCGGTACGAGCAGTACTTC. It codes for CASSVGRTGGRYEQYF.

This clone came up a few times. The chain links TRBV5-1 to TRBJ1-1; 7 bases are a match to TRBD1. The CDR3 covers 14 residues. Germline V gene data show CDR1 as SGHRS and CDR2 as YFSETQ. The V segment lost 2 bases and the J segment 5 bases; nucleotides outside the gene matches: 6. Here the CDR3 reads CASSFGDSGTEAFF. DNA of the CDR3: TGCGCCAGCAGCTTCGGGGACAGCGGGACTGAAGCTTTCTTT.

The CDR3 sequence: CAISESLQTSGRTDTQYF. In nucleotides, the CDR3 is TGTGCCATCAGTGAGTCCCTACAAACTAGCGGGAGGACAGATACGCAGTATTTT. This chain uses TRBV10-3 with TRBJ2-3, with 12 nucleotides matching TRBD2. V was pared by 0 bases and J by 3 bases, with 7 bases of the junction left unmatched. This CDR3 has 18 amino acids. Germline CDR1 and CDR2: ENHRY and SYGVKD.